The 20 T cell receptor beta chains reported below all come from one sample, sequenced in a study of beta chain features in type 1 diabetes. cDNA synthesis used the whole RNA isolate, giving expressed TCRB sequences. The repertoire was sequenced with immunoSEQ multiplex PCR; TCRdb's copy has only in-frame clones and lacks some. The sample yields around 170,000 clones, just over 9% seen once. The sequenced sample consisted of central memory CD4+ T cells from blood. These receptors came from a woman aged 18-29 years in good health.

This clone appeared a few times. The gene calls are TRBV30 and TRBJ2-3, with 10 bases aligning to TRBD1. Looked up from germline, CDR1 is GTSNPN and CDR2 is SVGIG (reference sequence). After removal of 5 bases from V and 10 bases from J, the junction contained 6 bases not matched to a gene. The CDR3 consists of 12 residues. The CDR3 is CAWADRGLAQYF. The CDR3 bases are TGTGCCTGGGCTGACAGGGGGCTCGCGCAGTATTTT.

V usage is TRBV4-2 and J usage is TRBJ2-1, with a possible D match to TRBD2 (5 bases). This CDR3 has 16 amino acids. V lost 1 base, J lost 0 bases, and 10 bases lay in between. The germline gives CDR1 LGHNA, CDR2 YNFKEQ. CDR3 protein: CASSQVGGFSYNEQFF. The CDR3 DNA reads TGTGCCAGCAGCCAAGTGGGCGGGTTCTCCTACAATGAGCAGTTCTTC.

The chain employs TRBV5-1 and TRBJ1-2; no firm D call. The CDR3 sequence is 13 residues long. The germline V and J ends were trimmed by 4 bases and 5 bases, with 12 bases remaining between them. CDR1 and CDR2 from the germline V gene are SGHRS and YFSETQ. The CDR3 sequence is CASSLGEGYGYTF. CDR3 bases: TGCGCCAGCAGCCTCGGGGAGGGATATGGCTACACCTTC.

The chain uses TRBV7-2 and TRBJ2-1; a possible D gene is TRBD2 (6 bases). The CDR3 contains 15 residues. Trimming shortened V by 5 bases and J by 7 bases, and 18 bases separated the two germline ends. Germline assignment: CDR1 SGHTA and CDR2 FQGNSA. CDR3 protein: CASSPGRGSWNEQFF. CDR3 nucleotides: TGTGCCAGCAGCCCAGGGCGGGGCTCCTGGAATGAGCAGTTCTTC.

The rearrangement links TRBV19 to TRBJ2-1, with no clear D. Germline V gene data show CDR1 as LNHDA and CDR2 as SQIVND (reference sequence). V lost 4 bases to trimming and J lost 9 bases, with 7 bases between them. There are 11 residues in the CDR3. The CDR3 protein is CASSKAVEQFF. DNA for the CDR3: TGTGCCAGTAGTAAGGCGGTTGAGCAGTTCTTC. Looking up the rest from reference TRBV19 and TRBJ2-1 gives the full variable domain: DGGITQSPKYLFRKEGQNVTLSCEQNLNHDAMYWYRQDPGQGLRLIYYSQIVNDFQKGDIAEGYSVSREKKESFPLTVTSAQKNPTAFYLCASSKAVEQFFGPGTRLTVL.

This clone was seen only a few times. This chain links TRBV15 with TRBJ1-5; no clear D gene. This CDR3 region has 15 residues. Germline V CDR1 and CDR2: LNHNV, YYDKDF (reference sequence). The V end was cut by 0 bases, the J end by 3 bases, with 9 bases between. The CDR3 loop is CATSRDQAYNQPQHF. CDR3 nucleotide sequence: TGTGCCACCAGCAGAGATCAGGCCTACAATCAGCCCCAGCATTTT.

The V and J genes are TRBV9 and TRBJ2-3, with TRBD2 matching 7 bases. The V gene end was trimmed by 6 bases and the J gene end by 3 bases; junction bases not matched to a gene: 7. CDR1 is SGDLS and CDR2 is YYNGEE in the germline V gene. The CDR3 loop spans 14 amino acids. The CDR3 is CASTGWEGTDTQYF. CDR3 DNA: TGTGCCAGCACTGGCTGGGAGGGTACAGATACGCAGTATTTT.

This sequence joins TRBV12-5 and TRBJ1-6; TRBD1 might be the D (5 bases). V lost 6 bases to trimming and J lost 1 base, with 10 bases between them. The CDR3 is 15 amino acids. In germline, CDR1 is LGHNT, CDR2 FRNRAP. The CDR3 nucleotides are TGTGCTAGTGGCACAGGATTTTCCTATAATTCACCCCTCCACTTT. It translates to CASGTGFSYNSPLHF.

The chain couples TRBV9 to TRBJ2-7; unclear D gene. The CDR3 totals 13 residues. Trimming pared 4 bases from V and 6 bases from J, leaving 14 bases between. CDR1 is SGDLS, CDR2 YYNGEE, per germline. CDR3 coding DNA: TGTGCCAGCAGCCCCCGTGTTGTGAGCGAGCAGTACTTC. Its protein is CASSPRVVSEQYF.

This clone was counted a few times. This chain joins TRBV18 and TRBJ2-7; D is possibly TRBD1 (6 bases). The CDR3 is 14 amino acids. V dropped 0 bases and J dropped 5 bases, with 11 bases sitting between them. Germline values: CDR1 KGHSH, CDR2 LQKENI. CDR3 protein: CASSPPPGANEQYF. In DNA form, the CDR3 reads TGTGCCAGCTCACCACCGCCAGGGGCTAACGAGCAGTACTTC.

This clone came up a few times. V gene TRBV20-1 combines with J gene TRBJ2-1; no clear D. The germline CDR1 and CDR2 sequences are DFQATT and SNEGSKA (reference sequence). V was trimmed by 6 bases and J by 7 bases, leaving 10 bases between them. CDR3 length: 11 amino acids. As DNA, the CDR3 is TGCAGTGCCAGAAAGCTGAATGAGCAGTTCTTC. Its protein is CSARKLNEQFF.

This clone was seen more than once but under ten times. The chain joins TRBV6-6 to TRBJ2-5, with D perhaps matching TRBD1 (6 bases). V lost 8 bases and J lost 1, with 8 bases in between. Germline V gene lookup returns CDR1 MNHNY and CDR2 SVGAGI (reference sequence). CDR3 length: 12 amino acids. CDR3 bases: TGTGCCAGCGGGGGCCGCCAAGAGACCCAGTACTTC. Translated: CASGGRQETQYF.

The V call is TRBV29-1, the J call TRBJ2-3; possibly TRBD2 for D (5 bases). CDR1 and CDR2 from the germline V gene are SQVTM and ANQGSEA. V was clipped by 2 bases and J by 2 bases, with 14 bases between them. The length of the CDR3 is 15 residues. Here the CDR3 reads CSVEWHEGYTDTQYF. The CDR3 nucleotides are TGCAGCGTTGAATGGCATGAGGGATACACAGATACGCAGTATTTT.

The chain couples TRBV29-1 to TRBJ2-7; 9 nucleotides line up with TRBD2. This CDR3 comprises 14 residues. Germline assignment: CDR1 SQVTM and CDR2 ANQGSEA. With V trimmed by 7 bases and J by 0 bases, 7 bases remained unmatched. CDR3 coding DNA: TGCAGCGGGGCACTAGCGGGTAACTCCTACGAGCAGTACTTC. Translated, it gives CSGALAGNSYEQYF.

The V and J genes are TRBV6-6 and TRBJ2-3, with D possibly TRBD2 on 6 matching bases. CDR1 is MNHNY and CDR2 is SVGAGI in the germline V gene (reference sequence). Trimming left V 4 bases short and J 4 bases short, with 12 bases between. The CDR3 loop spans 14 amino acids. This CDR3 is CASSSAGSSDTQYF. CDR3 nucleotides: TGTGCCAGCAGTTCGGCGGGATCGTCAGATACGCAGTATTTT.

This clone has just a few counts. This chain connects TRBV29-1 to TRBJ2-2; TRBD1 might be the D (6 bases). The CDR3 has 15 amino acids. The germline V and J ends were trimmed by 1 base and 0 bases, with 9 bases remaining between them. Germline CDR1 SQVTM, CDR2 ANQGSEA. The CDR3 sequence is CSVEVRGANTGELFF. The DNA for the CDR3 is TGCAGCGTTGAAGTCAGGGGTGCGAACACCGGGGAGCTGTTTTTT.

This clone was counted only a few times. The chain is built from TRBV4-2 and TRBJ1-1; D not certain. CDR1 and CDR2 (germline): LGHNA, YNFKEQ. V was cut by 9 bases and J by 5 bases, with 13 bases left in between. The CDR3 sequence is 12 residues long. CDR3 protein: CASSVRRTEAFF. CDR3 nucleotides: TGTGCCAGTAGTGTGAGGCGGACTGAAGCTTTCTTT.

V usage is TRBV19 and J usage is TRBJ2-2, with TRBD1 identical over 9 bases. The CDR3 extends over 14 amino acids. V dropped 8 bases and J dropped 6; count of bases not matched to a gene: 7. Germline CDR1 is LNHDA and CDR2 is SQIVND (reference sequence). CDR3 residues: CASSVDRGSGELFF. The CDR3 DNA reads as TGTGCCAGTTCTGTAGACAGGGGGTCCGGGGAGCTGTTTTTT.

This clone has ten or more counts. The chain carries TRBV7-9 and TRBJ1-2; 7 bases fit TRBD1. This CDR3 is 14 amino acids long. CDR1 and CDR2 (germline): SEHNR, FQNEAQ (reference sequence). V lost 11 bases to trimming and J lost 0 bases; unmatched junction nucleotides: 9. The CDR3 nucleotides are TGTGCCGCCGGACAGGCGAGGTCTAACTATGGCTACACCTTC. Translating gives CAAGQARSNYGYTF.

There are a few counts of this clone. V gene TRBV5-4 combines with J gene TRBJ1-2, with D hard to call. V lost 1 base, J lost 3 bases, and 4 bases lay in between. This CDR3 contains 12 residues. Germline assignment: CDR1 SGHNT and CDR2 YYREEE (reference sequence). The CDR3 loop reads CASSLRDYGYTF. Written as DNA, the CDR3 is TGTGCCAGCAGCTTGCGTGACTATGGCTACACCTTC. The full variable domain, in which reference TRBV5-4 and TRBJ1-2 provide the parts outside the CDR3, is ETGVTQSPTHLIKTRGQQVTLRCSSQSGHNTVSWYQQALGQGPQFIFQYYREEENGRGNFPPRFSGLQFPNYSSELNVNALELDDSALYLCASSLRDYGYTFGSGTRLTVV.